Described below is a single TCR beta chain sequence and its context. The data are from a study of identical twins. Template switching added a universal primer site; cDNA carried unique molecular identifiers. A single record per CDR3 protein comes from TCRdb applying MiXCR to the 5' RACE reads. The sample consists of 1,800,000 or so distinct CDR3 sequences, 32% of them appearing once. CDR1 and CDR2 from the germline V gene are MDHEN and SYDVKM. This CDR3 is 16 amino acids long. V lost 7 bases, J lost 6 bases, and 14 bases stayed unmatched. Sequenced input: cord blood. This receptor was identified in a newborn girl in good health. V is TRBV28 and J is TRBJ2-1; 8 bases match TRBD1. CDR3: CASTPTRDRSVNEQFF. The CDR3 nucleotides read TGTGCCAGCACTCCCACCCGGGACAGGTCCGTCAATGAGCAGTTCTTC.